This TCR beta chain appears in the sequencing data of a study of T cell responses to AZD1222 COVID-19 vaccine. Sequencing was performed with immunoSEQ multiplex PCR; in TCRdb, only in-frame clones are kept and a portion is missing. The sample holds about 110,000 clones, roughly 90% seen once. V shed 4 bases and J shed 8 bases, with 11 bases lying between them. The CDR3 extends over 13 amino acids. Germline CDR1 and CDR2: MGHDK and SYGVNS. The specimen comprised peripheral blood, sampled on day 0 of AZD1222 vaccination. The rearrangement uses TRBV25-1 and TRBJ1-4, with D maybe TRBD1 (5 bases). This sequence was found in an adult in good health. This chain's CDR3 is CASSGQGLEKLFF. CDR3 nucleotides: TGTGCCAGCAGTGGGCAGGGTCTAGAAAAACTGTTTTTT.